This T cell receptor (beta chain) derives from a study of beta chain features in type 1 diabetes. As concerns this clone: Its target is not known.

Whole-study findings and limits: Any HLA effect on TCRB rearrangement was left unresolved by small sub-analyses. In cDNA sequencing, cells with high TCR expression could be over-represented.

Expressed TCRB transcripts were sequenced because the isolated RNA had all been reverse transcribed beforehand. The table came from immunoSEQ multiplex PCR; TCRdb's copy has only in-frame clones and leaves some out. The table has more than 300,000 clones, 10% to 15% seen once. CDR1 SGHTA and CDR2 FQGNSA come from the germline V gene. The CDR3 is made up of 16 amino acids. V was shortened by 0 bases and J by 7 bases, with 15 bases between the two germline ends. The rearrangement uses TRBV7-2 and TRBJ2-2, with D perhaps TRBD1 (5 bases). The source of this sequence is a man younger than 35 in good health. The sequenced material came from naive CD4+ T cells from blood. The CDR3, as DNA: TGTGCCAGCAGCTTAGCGTTCGGGCAGGGCGGCGGGGAGCTGTTTTTT. Its protein is CASSLAFGQGGGELFF.